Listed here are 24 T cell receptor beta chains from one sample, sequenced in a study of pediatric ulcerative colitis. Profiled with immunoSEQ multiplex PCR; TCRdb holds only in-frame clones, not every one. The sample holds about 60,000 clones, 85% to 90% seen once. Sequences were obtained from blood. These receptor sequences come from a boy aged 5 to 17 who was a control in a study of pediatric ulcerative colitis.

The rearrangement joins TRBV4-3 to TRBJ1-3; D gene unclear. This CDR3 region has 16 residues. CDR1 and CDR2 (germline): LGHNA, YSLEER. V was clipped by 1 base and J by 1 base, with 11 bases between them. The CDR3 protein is CASSQVSEGSGNTIYF. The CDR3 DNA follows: TGCGCCAGCAGCCAAGTATCTGAGGGATCTGGAAACACCATATATTTT.

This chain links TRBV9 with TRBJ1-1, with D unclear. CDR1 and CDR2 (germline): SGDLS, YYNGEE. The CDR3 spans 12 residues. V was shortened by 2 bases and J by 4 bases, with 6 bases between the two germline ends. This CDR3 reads CASSVPRTEAFF. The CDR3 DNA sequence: TGTGCCAGCAGCGTTCCTCGCACTGAAGCTTTCTTT. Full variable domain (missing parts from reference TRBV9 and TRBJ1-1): DSGVTQTPKHLITATGQRVTLRCSPRSGDLSVYWYQQSLDQGLQFLIQYYNGEERAKGNILERFSAQQFPDLHSELNLSSLELGDSALYFCASSVPRTEAFFGQGTRLTVV.

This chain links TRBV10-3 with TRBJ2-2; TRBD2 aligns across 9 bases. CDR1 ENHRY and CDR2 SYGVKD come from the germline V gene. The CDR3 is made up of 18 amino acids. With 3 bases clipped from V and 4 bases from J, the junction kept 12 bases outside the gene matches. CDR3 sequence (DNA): TGTGCCATCAGTGATCTGGCTAGCGGGAAATCGGTCACCGGGGAGCTGTTTTTT. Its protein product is CAISDLASGKSVTGELFF.

The CDR3 nucleotides read TGTGCCAGCAGCTTCGTGGAGTACGAATACGAGCAGTACTTC. Its protein is CASSFVEYEYEQYF. The J gene is TRBJ2-7, the V gene TRBV7-8; D not certain. The CDR3 has 14 amino acids. Per the germline V gene, CDR1 is SGHVS and CDR2 is FQNEAQ. V lost 3 bases to trimming and J lost 4 bases, with 13 bases between them.

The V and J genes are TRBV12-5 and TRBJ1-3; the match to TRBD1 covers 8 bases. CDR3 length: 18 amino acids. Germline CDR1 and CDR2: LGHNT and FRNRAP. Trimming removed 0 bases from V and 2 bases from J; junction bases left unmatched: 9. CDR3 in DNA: TGTGCTAGTGGTTTGGTACTCTCAACGGACAGGGCTGGAAACACCATATATTTT. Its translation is CASGLVLSTDRAGNTIYF.

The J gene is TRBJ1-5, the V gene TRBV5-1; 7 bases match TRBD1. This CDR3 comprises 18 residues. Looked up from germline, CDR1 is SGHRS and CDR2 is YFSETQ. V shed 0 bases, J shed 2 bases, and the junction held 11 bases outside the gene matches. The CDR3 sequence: CASSLGLRGTGGNQPQHF. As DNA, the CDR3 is TGCGCCAGCAGCTTGGGTCTTAGGGGCACAGGGGGCAATCAGCCCCAGCATTTT.

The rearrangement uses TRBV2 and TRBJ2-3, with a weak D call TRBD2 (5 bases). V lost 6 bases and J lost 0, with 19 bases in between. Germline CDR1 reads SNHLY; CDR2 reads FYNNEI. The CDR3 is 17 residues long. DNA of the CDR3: TGTGCCAGCAGCCGACTGCGGGTTACCCCTAGCACAGATACGCAGTATTTT. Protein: CASSRLRVTPSTDTQYF.

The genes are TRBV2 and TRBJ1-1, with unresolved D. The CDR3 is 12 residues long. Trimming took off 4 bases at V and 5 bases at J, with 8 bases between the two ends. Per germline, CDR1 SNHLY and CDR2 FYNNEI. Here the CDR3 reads CASSVRRTEAFF. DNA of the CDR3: TGTGCCAGCAGTGTTCGGAGGACTGAAGCTTTCTTT.

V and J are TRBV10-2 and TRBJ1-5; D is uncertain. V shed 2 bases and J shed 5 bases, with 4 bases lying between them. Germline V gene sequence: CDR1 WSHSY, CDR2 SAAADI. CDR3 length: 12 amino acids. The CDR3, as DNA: TGCGCCAGCAGTGAGGCCCATCAGCCCCAGCATTTT. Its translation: CASSEAHQPQHF.

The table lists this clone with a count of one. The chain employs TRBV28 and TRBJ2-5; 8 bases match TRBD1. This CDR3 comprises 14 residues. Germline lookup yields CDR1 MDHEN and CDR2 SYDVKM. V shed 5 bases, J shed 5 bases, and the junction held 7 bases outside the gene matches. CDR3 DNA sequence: TGTGCCAGCAGTGATGGGACAGGCCGGGAGACCCAGTACTTC. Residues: CASSDGTGRETQYF.

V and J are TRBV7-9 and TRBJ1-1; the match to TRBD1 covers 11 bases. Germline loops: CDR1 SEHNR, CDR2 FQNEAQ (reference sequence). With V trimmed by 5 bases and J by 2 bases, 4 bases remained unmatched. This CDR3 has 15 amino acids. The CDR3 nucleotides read TGTGCCAGCAGCAACGGACAGGGGGCTAACACTGAAGCTTTCTTT. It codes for CASSNGQGANTEAFF.

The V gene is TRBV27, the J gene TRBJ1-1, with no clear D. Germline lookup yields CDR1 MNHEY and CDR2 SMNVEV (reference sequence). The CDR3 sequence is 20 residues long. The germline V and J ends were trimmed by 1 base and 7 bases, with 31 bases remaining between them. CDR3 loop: CASSLYPGRLGEKRRIEAFF. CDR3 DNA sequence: TGTGCCAGCAGTTTATACCCCGGGCGGCTCGGAGAGAAGCGACGAATTGAAGCTTTCTTT.

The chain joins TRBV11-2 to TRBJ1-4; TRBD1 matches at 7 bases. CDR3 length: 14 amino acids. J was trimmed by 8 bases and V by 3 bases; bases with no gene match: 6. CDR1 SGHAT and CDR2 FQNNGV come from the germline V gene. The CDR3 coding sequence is TGTGCCAGCAGCTTCGACAGGGTGTCCGAAAAACTGTTTTTT. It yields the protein CASSFDRVSEKLFF.

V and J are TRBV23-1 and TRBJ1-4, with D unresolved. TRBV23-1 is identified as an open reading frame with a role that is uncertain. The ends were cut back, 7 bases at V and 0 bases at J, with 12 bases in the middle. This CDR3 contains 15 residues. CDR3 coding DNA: TGCGCCAGCAATAACAGACCGCCAACTAATGAAAAACTGTTTTTT. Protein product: CASNNRPPTNEKLFF.

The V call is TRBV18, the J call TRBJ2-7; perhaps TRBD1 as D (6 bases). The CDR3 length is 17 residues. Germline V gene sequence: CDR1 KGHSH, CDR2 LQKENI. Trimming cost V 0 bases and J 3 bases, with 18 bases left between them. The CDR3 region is CASSPPRFLGQSYEQYF. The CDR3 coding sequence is TGTGCCAGCTCACCACCGCGGTTTTTGGGACAAAGCTACGAGCAGTACTTC.

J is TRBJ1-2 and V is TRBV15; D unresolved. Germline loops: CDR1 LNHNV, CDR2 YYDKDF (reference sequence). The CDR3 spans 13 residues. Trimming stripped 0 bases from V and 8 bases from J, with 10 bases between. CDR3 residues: CATSREHTAGYTF. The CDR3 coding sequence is TGTGCCACCAGCAGAGAGCATACGGCGGGCTACACCTTC.

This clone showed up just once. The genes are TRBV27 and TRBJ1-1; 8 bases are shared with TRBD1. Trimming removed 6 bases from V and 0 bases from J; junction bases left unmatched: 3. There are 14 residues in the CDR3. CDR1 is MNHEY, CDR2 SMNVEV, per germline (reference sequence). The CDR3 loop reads CASRTGALNTEAFF. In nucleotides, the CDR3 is TGTGCCAGCAGGACAGGGGCGCTGAACACTGAAGCTTTCTTT.

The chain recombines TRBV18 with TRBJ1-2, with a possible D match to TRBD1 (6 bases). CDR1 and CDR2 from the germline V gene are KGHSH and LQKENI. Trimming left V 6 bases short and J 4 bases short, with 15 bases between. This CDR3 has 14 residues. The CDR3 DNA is TGTGCCAGCTCCGAAACACAGGGCAGCTATGGCTACACCTTC. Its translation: CASSETQGSYGYTF.

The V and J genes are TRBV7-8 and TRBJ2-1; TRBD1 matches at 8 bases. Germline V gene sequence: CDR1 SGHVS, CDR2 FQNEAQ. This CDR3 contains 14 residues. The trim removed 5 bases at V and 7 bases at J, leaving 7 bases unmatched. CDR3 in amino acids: CASSARGPLNEQFF. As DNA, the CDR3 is TGTGCCAGCAGCGCCAGGGGGCCGTTGAATGAGCAGTTCTTC.

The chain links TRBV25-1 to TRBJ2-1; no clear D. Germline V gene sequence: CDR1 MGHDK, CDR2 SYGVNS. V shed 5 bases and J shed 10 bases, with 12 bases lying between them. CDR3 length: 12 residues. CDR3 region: CASSRPGQEQFF. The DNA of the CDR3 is TGTGCCAGCAGTCGACCGGGCCAGGAGCAGTTCTTC.

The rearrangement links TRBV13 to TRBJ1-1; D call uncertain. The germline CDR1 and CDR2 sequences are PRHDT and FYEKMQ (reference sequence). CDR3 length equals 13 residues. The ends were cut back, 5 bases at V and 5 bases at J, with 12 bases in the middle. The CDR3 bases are TGTGCCAGCAGCGGACTCGGCAGAACTGAAGCTTTCTTT. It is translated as CASSGLGRTEAFF. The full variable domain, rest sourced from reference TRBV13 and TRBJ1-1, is AAGVIQSPRHLIKEKRETATLKCYPIPRHDTVYWYQQGPGQDPQFLISFYEKMQSDKGSIPDRFSAQQFSDYHSELNMSSLELGDSALYFCASSGLGRTEAFFGQGTRLTVV.

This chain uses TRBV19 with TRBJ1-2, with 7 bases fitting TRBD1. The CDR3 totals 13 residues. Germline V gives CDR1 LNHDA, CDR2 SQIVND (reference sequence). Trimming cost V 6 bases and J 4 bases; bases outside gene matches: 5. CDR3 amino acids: CASSENRGYGYTF. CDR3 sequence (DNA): TGTGCCAGTAGCGAAAACAGGGGCTATGGCTACACCTTC.

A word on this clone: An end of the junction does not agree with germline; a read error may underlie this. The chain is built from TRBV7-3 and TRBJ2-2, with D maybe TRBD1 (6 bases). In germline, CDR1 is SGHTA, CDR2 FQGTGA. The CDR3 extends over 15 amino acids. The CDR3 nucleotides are TGTGCCAGCAGCTCAAGGGACACGAACACCGGGAAGCTGTTTTTT. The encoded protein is CASSSRDTNTGKLFF.

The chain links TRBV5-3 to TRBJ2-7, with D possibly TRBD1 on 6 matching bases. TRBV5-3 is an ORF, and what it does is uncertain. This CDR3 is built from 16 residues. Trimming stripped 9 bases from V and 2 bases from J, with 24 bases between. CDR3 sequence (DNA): TGTGCCACCTTTCCGAACCCACAGGGAGCGACCTACGAGCAGTACTTC. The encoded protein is CATFPNPQGATYEQYF.